The 24 T cell receptor beta chains given below trace back to one sample, sequenced in a study of blood T cell repertoires in COVID-19. Sequencing used immunoSEQ multiplex PCR; TCRdb keeps in-frame clones, though not all of them. The sample gives about 320,000 clones, more than 80% of which show up once; under 8% is in the top ten. Sequenced material: peripheral blood. The source is a young man who had recovered from COVID-19.

V gene TRBV5-4 combines with J gene TRBJ2-7; D is possibly TRBD1 (5 bases). This CDR3 spans 15 amino acids. V lost 1 base to trimming and J lost 7 bases, with 18 bases between them. CDR1 SGHNT and CDR2 YYREEE come from the germline V gene (reference sequence). In DNA form, the CDR3 reads TGTGCCAGCAGCTTGCGTCAGGGCCAAGTAGAGGAGCAGTACTTC. Translating it yields CASSLRQGQVEEQYF.

The CDR3 region has the DNA TGTGCCAGCAGTTTAACCGGGCAGGGATTGGGTCAGCCCCAGCATTTT. It codes for CASSLTGQGLGQPQHF. This chain connects TRBV27 to TRBJ1-5; tentatively, D is TRBD1 (5 bases). There are 16 residues in the CDR3. With 2 bases removed from V and 6 bases from J, the gap between germline ends came to 17 bases. Germline V gives CDR1 MNHEY, CDR2 SMNVEV (reference sequence).

V and J are TRBV10-3 and TRBJ1-1; D is possibly TRBD1 (6 bases). Germline V CDR1 and CDR2: ENHRY, SYGVKD. This CDR3 is built from 11 residues. Trimming removed 6 bases from V and 6 bases from J, with 8 bases in between. The chain's CDR3 is CAIRQGAEAFF. CDR3 in DNA: TGTGCCATCAGACAGGGCGCTGAAGCTTTCTTT.

About this clone: The same CDR3 arises from other DNA sequences in this sample as well. This chain connects TRBV27 to TRBJ1-1, with D possibly matching TRBD1 (5 bases). Trimming stripped 4 bases from V and 5 bases from J, with 8 bases between. The CDR3 sequence is 12 residues long. CDR1 MNHEY and CDR2 SMNVEV come from the germline V gene (reference sequence). CDR3 nucleotides: TGTGCCAGCAGTTCAACAGGAACTGAAGCTTTCTTT. This encodes CASSSTGTEAFF.

This clone was seen only a few times. The sample holds other DNA sequences that translate to the same CDR3. V gene TRBV9 combines with J gene TRBJ2-5; D may be TRBD1 (6 bases). The CDR3 spans 14 residues. V was cut by 0 bases and J by 3 bases, with 9 bases left in between. Germline assignment: CDR1 SGDLS and CDR2 YYNGEE. CDR3 DNA sequence: TGTGCCAGCAGCGTAGGTGCAGGGGAAGAGACCCAGTACTTC. Translation: CASSVGAGEETQYF.

The chain couples TRBV7-2 to TRBJ2-7; the D is unclear. Germline CDR1 reads SGHTA; CDR2 reads FQGNSA. The CDR3 covers 15 residues. Trimming removed 1 base at V and 0 bases at J, with 10 bases between. The CDR3 region has the DNA TGTGCCAGCAGCTTAGAACCAGGAAGCTCCTACGAGCAGTACTTC. This codes for CASSLEPGSSYEQYF.

The rearrangement joins TRBV7-9 to TRBJ2-3; TRBD2 agrees at 8 bases. This CDR3 has 15 residues. CDR1 and CDR2 (germline): SEHNR, FQNEAQ (reference sequence). With V trimmed by 0 bases and J by 6 bases, 5 bases remained unmatched. The CDR3 loop is CASSLAGLAFDTQYF. The CDR3 bases are TGTGCCAGCAGCTTAGCCGGACTAGCATTTGATACGCAGTATTTT.

The V gene is TRBV3-1 (or the pseudogene TRBV3-2), the J gene TRBJ1-1, with D uncertain. CDR3 size: 12 residues. V dropped 3 bases and J dropped 7 bases, with 9 bases sitting between them. The germline V gene has CDR1 LGHDT and CDR2 YNNKEL (reference sequence). The CDR3 sequence: CASSQSEGEAFF. The CDR3 DNA reads TGTGCCAGCAGCCAGTCAGAGGGTGAAGCTTTCTTT.

The genes are TRBV10-3 and TRBJ2-7, with a weak D call TRBD1 (6 bases). The V and J ends lost 0 bases and 4 bases respectively, with 13 bases between them. Germline V gives CDR1 ENHRY, CDR2 SYGVKD. The CDR3 covers 15 residues. The CDR3 loop reads CAISESTGSLYEQYF. For the CDR3, the DNA is TGTGCCATCAGTGAGTCGACAGGTTCTCTGTACGAGCAGTACTTC.

In DNA, the CDR3 is TGTGCCAGCATTGGGACTAGCGGGAGTAATGAGCAGTTCTTC. Its protein is CASIGTSGSNEQFF. The V gene is TRBV2, the J gene TRBJ2-1, with 14 bases aligning to TRBD2. Germline V lookup: CDR1 SNHLY, CDR2 FYNNEI. CDR3 length: 14 residues. J lost 7 bases, V lost 7 bases, and 3 bases had no gene match. Based on the CDR3 plus reference TRBV2 and TRBJ2-1, the full variable domain is EPEVTQTPSHQVTQMGQEVILRCVPISNHLYFYWYRQILGQKVEFLVSFYNNEISEKSEIFDDQFSVERPDGSNFTLKIRSTKLEDSAMYFCASIGTSGSNEQFFGPGTRLTVL.

V is TRBV3-1 (or the pseudogene TRBV3-2) and J is TRBJ1-3; 8 bases align to TRBD1. Germline V gene data show CDR1 as LGHDT and CDR2 as YNNKEL (reference sequence). Losses at the gene ends were 4 bases for V and 4 bases for J; bases not matched to a gene: 6. The CDR3 is 15 residues long. The CDR3, as DNA: TGTGCCAGCAGCCTCACGACAGGGGCGGGAAACACCATATATTTT. Translating it yields CASSLTTGAGNTIYF.

This chain uses TRBV27 with TRBJ1-1; D is ambiguous. Trimming pared 2 bases from V and 3 bases from J, leaving 13 bases between. CDR3 length: 15 residues. From germline, CDR1 is MNHEY and CDR2 SMNVEV (reference sequence). The CDR3 region has the DNA TGTGCCAGCAGTTTAAGTCATCCGGGGTACACTGAAGCTTTCTTT. Translating gives CASSLSHPGYTEAFF.

The rearrangement uses TRBV29-1 and TRBJ2-6; 7 nucleotides align to TRBD1. Trimming removed 3 bases from V and 0 bases from J; junction bases left unmatched: 5. The CDR3 spans 16 residues. CDR1 is SQVTM and CDR2 is ANQGSEA in the germline V gene. The CDR3 region has the DNA TGCAGCGTTGACGTGGCAGGGGGCTCTGGGGCCAACGTCCTGACTTTC. As protein: CSVDVAGGSGANVLTF.

This chain joins TRBV13 and TRBJ2-7, with 9 bases aligning to TRBD1. The CDR3 spans 17 residues. Germline CDR1 reads PRHDT; CDR2 reads FYEKMQ (reference sequence). V lost 2 bases, J lost 0 bases, and 8 bases stayed unmatched. The CDR3 sequence: CASSLNSGTGSSYEQYF. The CDR3 DNA is TGTGCCAGCAGCTTAAACTCCGGGACAGGGTCCTCCTACGAGCAGTACTTC.

The rearrangement links TRBV30 to TRBJ2-5; D remains unclear. Trimming shortened V by 1 base and J by 5 bases, and 11 bases separated the two germline ends. The germline V gene encodes CDR1 GTSNPN and CDR2 SVGIG (reference sequence). The CDR3 totals 13 residues. CDR3 nucleotides: TGTGCCTGGAGTGACGGAGTGCGGGAGACCCAGTACTTC. It codes for CAWSDGVRETQYF.

In DNA form, the CDR3 reads TGTGCCAGCAGCTCCTTCAACAGGGTTAATCTCTACGGCTACACCTTC. This gives the protein CASSSFNRVNLYGYTF. The V call is TRBV7-3, the J call TRBJ1-2, with D maybe TRBD1 (6 bases). From germline, CDR1 is SGHTA and CDR2 FQGTGA. The V and J ends lost 4 bases and 8 bases respectively, with 23 bases between them. This CDR3 comprises 16 residues.

The chain couples TRBV6-5 to TRBJ2-1; no clear D gene. Between the trimmed V and J ends, which lost 6 bases and 10 bases, there was a span of 19 bases. The CDR3 extends over 14 amino acids. Germline V gives CDR1 MNHEY, CDR2 SVGAGI. CDR3 DNA: TGTGCCAGCAGAATATTGACGGAGTCGCGGGAGCAGTTCTTC. Protein product: CASRILTESREQFF.

The V and J genes are TRBV9 and TRBJ1-1, with no clear D. CDR1 is SGDLS, CDR2 YYNGEE, per germline. This CDR3 is 13 amino acids long. V gave up 0 bases and J gave up 6 bases, with 9 bases separating them. Written as DNA, the CDR3 is TGTGCCAGCAGCGTAGATGCGGGCCCTGAAGCTTTCTTT. Its translation: CASSVDAGPEAFF.

V gene TRBV5-1 combines with J gene TRBJ2-5; 9 positions agree with TRBD2. Per the germline V gene, CDR1 is SGHRS and CDR2 is YFSETQ. V trimming: 4 bases; J trimming: 5 bases; junction bases outside the gene matches: 9. The CDR3 spans 15 residues. The CDR3 here is CASSQGTSLAETQYF. The CDR3 DNA is TGCGCCAGCAGCCAAGGGACTAGCTTGGCGGAGACCCAGTACTTC.

Points on this clone: The sample has other DNA sequences that encode this CDR3 too. The V and J genes are TRBV20-1 and TRBJ2-7; tentatively, D is TRBD1 (5 bases). Germline V CDR1 and CDR2: DFQATT, SNEGSKA (reference sequence). Between the trimmed V and J ends, which lost 2 bases and 4 bases, there was a span of 6 bases. The length of the CDR3 is 11 residues. CDR3 sequence (DNA): TGCAGTGCTAGACAGGGATACGAGCAGTACTTC. Protein sequence: CSARQGYEQYF.

The rearrangement links TRBV11-3 to TRBJ2-5, with TRBD2 matching 11 bases. V lost 4 bases to trimming and J lost 5 bases; unmatched junction nucleotides: 9. The CDR3 consists of 16 residues. Per the germline V gene, CDR1 is SGHNT and CDR2 is YENEEA. The DNA for the CDR3 is TGTGCCAGCAGCTATAGCGGGGGGGCGGCGTCGGAGACCCAGTACTTC. Translation gives CASSYSGGAASETQYF.

The CDR3 DNA reads as TGCGCCAGCAGCCATAGAGGAAATAGCCTCTACGAGCAGTACTTC. Translated, it gives CASSHRGNSLYEQYF. The V gene is TRBV4-1, the J gene TRBJ2-7; D not certain. Trimming removed 3 bases from V and 3 bases from J, with 15 bases in between. The CDR3 is made up of 15 amino acids. Germline CDR1 reads MGHRA; CDR2 reads YSYEKL.

V gene TRBV5-5 combines with J gene TRBJ2-7, with 7 bases that match TRBD1. CDR1 is SGHKS, CDR2 YYEKEE, per germline (reference sequence). The junction had 6 bases not matched to a gene; V was cut back by 3 bases and J by 0 bases. CDR3 size: 15 residues. The CDR3 loop is CASSYQQGSSYEQYF. In DNA form, the CDR3 reads TGTGCCAGCAGCTACCAACAGGGGTCCTCCTACGAGCAGTACTTC.

This chain uses TRBV28 with TRBJ2-5; no clear D gene. CDR1 is MDHEN, CDR2 SYDVKM, per germline. Trimming left V 3 bases short and J 4 bases short, with 3 bases between. This CDR3 comprises 11 residues. Here the CDR3 reads CASSFSETQYF. The CDR3 DNA reads as TGTGCCAGCAGTTTCTCAGAGACCCAGTACTTC.